These 31 T cell receptor beta chains were sequenced from one sample in a study of blood T cells in healthy people across ages. Next came a second PCR, run for about 7 to 11 cycles, which used a sample-barcoded 5' primer along with a J-beta primer mix. MiXCR, applied by TCRdb to the 5' RACE reads, yields one record per CDR3 protein. The sample lists around 1,700,000 distinct CDR3 sequences; approximately 28% were seen once. The sequencing input was blood. Source of these receptors: a woman aged 25 to 39 in good health.

This clonotype is a singleton in its sample. Compared with germline, one end of the junction differs, possibly owing to a read error. This chain uses TRBV5-1 with TRBJ1-1; D is unclear. The length of the CDR3 is 13 residues. Per germline, CDR1 SGHRS and CDR2 YFSETQ. The CDR3 is CVSDLSRGTEAFF. CDR3 DNA: TGCGTCAGCGACCTGAGCCGTGGCACTGAAGCTTTCTTT.

In its sample, this clonotype was seen many times. The chain employs TRBV7-9 and TRBJ2-1; a weak D match, TRBD2 (6 bases). CDR3 size: 15 residues. With 2 bases removed from V and 4 bases from J, the gap between germline ends came to 12 bases. Looked up from germline, CDR1 is SEHNR and CDR2 is FQNEAQ (reference sequence). Here the CDR3 DNA reads TGTGCCAGCAGCTTACTGGCGGGGAGGTACAATGAGCAGTTCTTC. This sequence encodes CASSLLAGRYNEQFF.

This clonotype was seen a few times. The gene calls are TRBV19 and TRBJ2-7; D is undetermined. The CDR3 has 14 residues. V was pared by 5 bases and J by 4 bases, with 15 bases between. The V gene's germline CDR1 is LNHDA and CDR2 SQIVND (reference sequence). The CDR3 DNA is TGTGCCAGTAGTGACGGAGATGCTCTATACGAGCAGTACTTC. As protein: CASSDGDALYEQYF. The variable domain in full, with the rest retrieved from reference TRBV19 and TRBJ2-7, is DGGITQSPKYLFRKEGQNVTLSCEQNLNHDAMYWYRQDPGQGLRLIYYSQIVNDFQKGDIAEGYSVSREKKESFPLTVTSAQKNPTAFYLCASSDGDALYEQYFGPGTRLTVT.

This clonotype was counted a few times. The chain uses TRBV3-1 and TRBJ2-1; no reliable D call. CDR3 size: 13 residues. Trimming pared 4 bases from V and 15 bases from J, leaving 19 bases between. Germline lookup yields CDR1 LGHDT and CDR2 YNNKEL (reference sequence). CDR3 sequence reads: CASSPRLKERPFF. The CDR3 region has the DNA TGTGCCAGCAGCCCTCGCCTGAAGGAAAGACCGTTCTTC.

This clonotype was seen a few times. The rearrangement uses TRBV30 and TRBJ2-3; a weak D match, TRBD2 (7 bases). V lost 3 bases to trimming and J lost 4 bases, with 20 bases between them. Germline lookup yields CDR1 GTSNPN and CDR2 SVGIG (reference sequence). This CDR3 is built from 16 residues. This CDR3 reads CAWRGGRGGSADTQYF. The CDR3 DNA is TGTGCCTGGAGAGGAGGAAGGGGGGGGTCGGCAGATACGCAGTATTTT.

This clonotype was counted between two and nine times. The chain employs TRBV7-2 and TRBJ2-7, with 10 bases aligning to TRBD1. After removal of 4 bases from V and 3 bases from J, the junction contained 9 bases not matched to a gene. Germline V CDR1 and CDR2: SGHTA, FQGNSA. CDR3 size: 16 residues. The CDR3 nucleotides are TGTGCCAGCAGCTACTATCCCGGGACAGGGGACTACGAGCAGTACTTC. This gives the protein CASSYYPGTGDYEQYF.

This clonotype was seen ten or more times. At one end, the junction sequence differs from germline, possibly due to a read error. The chain joins TRBV5-1 to TRBJ1-1, with D uncertain. CDR3 length: 13 residues. Germline CDR1 reads SGHRS; CDR2 reads YFSETQ. The CDR3 reads CASSQGSNTEAFF. Here the CDR3 DNA reads TGTGCCAGCAGCCAAGGGTCGAACACTGAAGCTTTCTTT.

The V and J genes are TRBV7-9 and TRBJ1-4, with D unclear. From germline, CDR1 is SEHNR and CDR2 FQNEAQ (reference sequence). The CDR3 extends over 13 amino acids. V lost 2 bases and J lost 8, with 9 bases in between. As DNA, the CDR3 is TGTGCCAGCAGCTTAAGAGGCTGGGAAAAACTGTTTTTT. Its protein is CASSLRGWEKLFF.

This chain links TRBV29-1 with TRBJ2-2, with TRBD1 matching over 9 bases. The trim removed 4 bases at V and 7 bases at J, leaving 4 bases unmatched. Germline V CDR1 and CDR2: SQVTM, ANQGSEA. CDR3 length: 13 residues. The CDR3 DNA is TGCAGCGTTGGGGACAGGGCGGACGGGGAGCTGTTTTTT. Its protein product is CSVGDRADGELFF.

The chain is built from TRBV5-1 and TRBJ1-6; TRBD1 aligns across 11 bases. V lost 5 bases and J lost 7; bases outside the gene matches: 8. Germline V lookup: CDR1 SGHRS, CDR2 YFSETQ. The CDR3 sequence is 16 residues long. CDR3 residues: CASRRTGGSGNSPLHF. CDR3 DNA: TGCGCCAGCAGACGGACAGGGGGCTCTGGAAATTCACCCCTCCACTTT.

This clonotype was counted a few times. The chain employs TRBV12-3 or TRBV12-4 and TRBJ2-7; D unclear. This CDR3 contains 12 residues. Trimming took off 4 bases at V and 4 bases at J, with 8 bases between the two ends. The CDR3 coding sequence is TGTGCCAGCAGTTCAATAATTTACGAGCAGTACTTC. Its translation is CASSSIIYEQYF.

The J gene is TRBJ1-5, the V gene TRBV3-1, with a weak D call TRBD1 (6 bases). The V end lost 0 bases, the J end lost 8 bases, and 17 bases lay between the germline ends. CDR3 size: 16 residues. From germline, CDR1 is LGHDT and CDR2 YNNKEL (reference sequence). The CDR3 DNA follows: TGTGCCAGCAGCCAAGAGCAAGCGGGGGGCGGAAAGCCCCAGCATTTT. Its translation is CASSQEQAGGGKPQHF.

Ten or more counts support this clonotype. The gene calls are TRBV12-3 or TRBV12-4 and TRBJ1-2, with D hard to call. Trimming removed 4 bases from V and 5 bases from J, with 5 bases in between. The length of the CDR3 is 11 residues. The CDR3 nucleotides read TGTGCCAGCAGTTATGAGTATGGCTACACCTTC. This codes for CASSYEYGYTF.

This clonotype has a handful of counts. The chain recombines TRBV20-1 with TRBJ1-5, with D perhaps TRBD1 (5 bases). Germline lookup yields CDR1 DFQATT and CDR2 SNEGSKA (reference sequence). The V gene lost 3 bases and the J gene lost 8 bases, with 14 bases spanning the gap. The CDR3 runs to 13 residues. CDR3 residues: CSASRVGWEPQHF. CDR3 sequence (DNA): TGCAGTGCTAGCAGGGTCGGATGGGAGCCCCAGCATTTT.

J is TRBJ1-1 and V is TRBV19; the D is unclear. The germline V gene encodes CDR1 LNHDA and CDR2 SQIVND (reference sequence). The CDR3 consists of 11 residues. In nucleotides, the CDR3 is TGTGCAGGAGGAACGAACACTGAAGCTTTCTTT. This encodes CAGGTNTEAFF.

In its sample, this clonotype was seen a few times. The chain links TRBV28 to TRBJ2-7; D gene unclear. Trimming stripped 3 bases from V and 0 bases from J, with 21 bases between. The germline CDR1 and CDR2 sequences are MDHEN and SYDVKM. The CDR3 runs 18 residues. Here the CDR3 DNA reads TGTGCCAGCAGTTTTTCCCCAGGCCTAGATTCCTTCTCCTACGAGCAGTACTTC. This codes for CASSFSPGLDSFSYEQYF.

This clonotype was seen many times. The chain is built from TRBV15 and TRBJ2-7, with D possibly matching TRBD1 (6 bases). This CDR3 region has 12 residues. Trimming left V 6 bases short and J 0 bases short, with 6 bases between. CDR1 is LNHNV, CDR2 YYDKDF, per germline (reference sequence). The CDR3 DNA reads as TGTGCCACCAGGGGGGCCTCCTACGAGCAGTACTTC. This translates into CATRGASYEQYF.

The chain recombines TRBV21-1 with TRBJ1-1; whether TRBD1, the table's D call, matches the DNA was not checked. TRBV21-1 is flagged as a pseudogene. The CDR3 length is 14 residues. In nucleotides, the CDR3 is TGTGCCAGCAACCGGACAGGGCCCAACACTGAAGCTTTCTTT. It is translated as CASNRTGPNTEAFF.

Many counts were recorded for this clonotype. The chain employs TRBV29-1 and TRBJ1-2; TRBD1 matches 7 bases. The CDR3 runs to 11 residues. Per the germline V gene, CDR1 is SQVTM and CDR2 is ANQGSEA. With 7 bases clipped from V and 2 bases from J, the junction kept 1 base outside the gene matches. The CDR3 region has the DNA TGCAGCGCGGGACAGAACTATGGCTACACCTTC. Protein: CSAGQNYGYTF.

The chain recombines TRBV20-1 with TRBJ2-4; D possibly corresponds to TRBD1 (7 bases). The CDR3 has 14 amino acids. Germline loops: CDR1 DFQATT, CDR2 SNEGSKA (reference sequence). With 5 bases removed from V and 8 bases from J, the gap between germline ends came to 19 bases. CDR3 sequence: CSAGGSGGSDIQYF. CDR3 bases: TGCAGTGCTGGGGGGTCAGGGGGATCGGACATTCAGTACTTC.

The rearrangement links TRBV5-1 to TRBJ2-3; D unclear. Germline CDR1 reads SGHRS; CDR2 reads YFSETQ. Trimming pared 0 bases from V and 6 bases from J, leaving 8 bases between. This CDR3 spans 13 amino acids. The CDR3 nucleotides are TGCGCCAGCAGCTTGGACCCTCCGGATACGCAGTATTTT. It is translated as CASSLDPPDTQYF.

With regard to this clonotype: This sequence may be a read error, since a much larger clone differs from it by one base. This chain links TRBV5-1 with TRBJ2-5; no definite D call. The closer fit of TRBJ2-7 to the DNA end suggests the J call may be wrong. Germline V gives CDR1 SGHRS, CDR2 YFSETQ. The CDR3 consists of 13 residues. CDR3 loop: CASRSTTTCEQYF. The DNA of the CDR3 is TGCGCCAGCAGGAGTACGACAACCTGCGAGCAGTACTTC.

CDR3 DNA: TGTGCCAGCAGTCTCCTAGCGGGAGAGGACAATGAGCAGTACTTC. The encoded protein is CASSLLAGEDNEQYF. This chain uses TRBV6-4 with TRBJ2-4, with 10 bases fitting TRBD2. CDR3 size: 15 residues. V shed 5 bases and J 13 bases; nucleotides not matched to a gene: 14. Germline loops: CDR1 MRHNA, CDR2 SNTAGT.

This clonotype was counted at least ten times. The chain carries TRBV28 and TRBJ2-7; weak D call: TRBD1 (6 bases). This CDR3 spans 13 amino acids. Trimming pared 8 bases from V and 2 bases from J, leaving 13 bases between. Germline V lookup: CDR1 MDHEN, CDR2 SYDVKM. The CDR3 sequence is CASLPRGPYEQYF. The CDR3 DNA follows: TGTGCCAGCCTCCCCAGGGGCCCCTACGAGCAGTACTTC.

The chain links TRBV19 to TRBJ1-2, with D possibly matching TRBD1 (6 bases). The CDR3 is made up of 15 amino acids. Trimming took 4 bases from V and 4 from J, leaving 16 bases between them. The germline gives CDR1 LNHDA, CDR2 SQIVND (reference sequence). The CDR3 protein is CASSTGVKGFYGYTF. The CDR3 region has the DNA TGTGCCAGTAGTACAGGGGTTAAGGGTTTCTATGGCTACACCTTC.

The rearrangement links TRBV6-5 to TRBJ1-2, with D maybe TRBD1 (5 bases). The germline V gene encodes CDR1 MNHEY and CDR2 SVGAGI. This CDR3 is built from 13 residues. Trimming shortened V by 10 bases and J by 5 bases, and 17 bases separated the two germline ends. The CDR3 coding sequence is TGTGCCACGAGGATGGGGGAAGCATATGGCTACACCTTC. Translation gives CATRMGEAYGYTF.

The chain is built from TRBV12-3 or TRBV12-4 and TRBJ1-4; 8 positions match TRBD1. There are 12 residues in the CDR3. V shed 8 bases, J shed 10 bases, and the junction held 6 bases outside the gene matches. CDR3 nucleotides: TGTGCCAGCCAGGGGGCTCTAGGAAAACTGTTTTTT. This sequence encodes CASQGALGKLFF.

The chain recombines TRBV6-1 with TRBJ2-5; 7 bases align to TRBD2. The J call is uncertain, as TRBJ2-7 better fits the DNA end. The CDR3 is 17 amino acids. Germline CDR1 is MNHNS and CDR2 is SASEGT. CDR3 sequence: CASFRDYGQGDRYEQYF. As DNA, the CDR3 is TGTGCCAGCTTTCGGGACTACGGACAAGGGGACCGCTACGAGCAGTACTTC.

The rearrangement joins TRBV20-1 to TRBJ2-3; 15 nucleotides line up with TRBD2. The CDR3 is 15 residues long. CDR1 is DFQATT and CDR2 is SNEGSKA in the germline V gene (reference sequence). The DNA of the CDR3 is TGCAGCGCCGGACTAGCGGGGGGGCTCACAGATACGCAGTATTTT. The encoded protein is CSAGLAGGLTDTQYF.

The table lists this clonotype with a few counts. V usage is TRBV14 and J usage is TRBJ1-2; D call uncertain. The CDR3 is 14 amino acids. The germline V gene has CDR1 SGHDN and CDR2 FVKESK. Trimming removed 0 bases from V and 6 bases from J, with 11 bases in between. CDR3 amino acids: CASSQDLRGNGYTF. The CDR3 region has the DNA TGTGCCAGCAGCCAAGATCTAAGAGGGAATGGCTACACCTTC.

In its sample, this clonotype was seen a few times. The genes are TRBV20-1 and TRBJ1-3; D ambiguous. From germline, CDR1 is DFQATT and CDR2 SNEGSKA (reference sequence). The CDR3 covers 13 residues. Trimming cost V 6 bases and J 1 base, with 10 bases left between them. The CDR3 reads CSAATGSGNTIYF. CDR3 DNA sequence: TGCAGTGCCGCGACGGGTTCTGGAAACACCATATATTTT.